This T cell receptor (beta chain) was found in a study of CDR3 diversity in severe acne. Each CDR3 protein is one row after TCRdb ran MiXCR on the PCR reads. The sample lists 90,000 or so distinct CDR3 sequences, roughly half occurring once. Per germline, CDR1 SNHLY and CDR2 FYNNEI. V was shortened by 3 bases and J by 4 bases, with 15 bases between the two germline ends. The CDR3 is 15 residues long. This clonotype was seen a few times. Sequenced sample: blood. The chain uses TRBV2 and TRBJ2-5, with D possibly being TRBD1 (5 bases). This receptor was identified in a male donor in good health, serving as a control. The CDR3 coding sequence is TGTGCCAGCAGTGAGGCTCCAGGGTTGGGAGAGACCCAGTACTTC. Protein sequence: CASSEAPGLGETQYF.